This T cell receptor beta chain was identified in a study of T cells in Graves' hyperthyroidism and ophthalmopathy. Study-wide context: Peripheral blood draws took place at initial diagnosis, ahead of any treatment.

This clonotype was seen at least ten times. Regions amplified from RNA transcripts were the TCR beta CDR3 regions. The HTBI primer set was used in a first-round RT-PCR of the TCR CDR3. TCRdb used MiXCR to reprocess the multiplex PCR reads, holding one entry per CDR3 protein. The table has under 400,000 distinct CDR3 sequences, about 14% seen once; the top ten hold 8% to 13%. V lost 5 bases to trimming and J lost 3 bases; unmatched junction nucleotides: 12. The CDR3 sequence is 16 residues long. Germline loops: CDR1 DFQATT, CDR2 SNEGSKA (reference sequence). Graves' hyperthyroidism is called stable when ophthalmopathy does not progress within 18 months. Among the patients, aged 18 to 65, hyperthyroidism was newly diagnosed and had lasted under 2 months. Each 10 ml fresh peripheral blood draw supplied the PBMCs.

Sequencing was performed on blood. The rearrangement links TRBV20-1 to TRBJ2-7; 11 bases align to TRBD2. The source of this sequence is a woman aged 55 to 70 with Graves' hyperthyroidism. The CDR3 nucleotides read TGCAGTGCTGCGGGGACTAGCGGAGACGCGCGCTACGAGCAGTACTTC. It codes for CSAAGTSGDARYEQYF.